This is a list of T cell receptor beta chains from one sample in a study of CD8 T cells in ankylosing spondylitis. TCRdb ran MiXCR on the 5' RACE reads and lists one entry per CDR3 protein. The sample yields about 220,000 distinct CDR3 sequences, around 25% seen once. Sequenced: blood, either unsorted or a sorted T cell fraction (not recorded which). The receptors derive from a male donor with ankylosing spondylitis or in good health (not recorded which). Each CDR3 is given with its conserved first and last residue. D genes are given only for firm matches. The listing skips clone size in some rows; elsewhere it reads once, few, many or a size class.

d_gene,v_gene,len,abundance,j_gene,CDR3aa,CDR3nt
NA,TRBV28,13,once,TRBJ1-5,CASRLQGNQPQHF,TGTGCCAGCAGGTTACAGGGAAACCAGCCCCAGCATTTT
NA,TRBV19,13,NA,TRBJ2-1,CASTSALYNEQFF,TGTGCCAGTACCTCGGCGCTTTACAATGAGCAGTTCTTC
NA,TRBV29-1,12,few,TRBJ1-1,CSVGGGNTEAFF,TGCAGCGTTGGGGGAGGGAACACTGAAGCTTTCTTT
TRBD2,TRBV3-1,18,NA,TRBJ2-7,CATSKEIPGLALRYEQYF,TGTGCCACCTCCAAAGAGATCCCTGGACTAGCCCTCCGGTACGAGCAGTACTTC
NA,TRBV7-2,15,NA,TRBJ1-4,CASSSAGTATEKLFF,TGTGCCAGCAGCTCGGCCGGGACGGCGACGGAAAAACTGTTTTTT
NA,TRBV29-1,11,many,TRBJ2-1,CSVRQAFEQFF,TGCAGCGTTCGGCAGGCTTTTGAGCAGTTCTTC
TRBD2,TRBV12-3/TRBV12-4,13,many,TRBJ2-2,CASTDSGVGELFF,TGTGCCAGCACCGATAGCGGGGTCGGGGAGCTGTTTTTT
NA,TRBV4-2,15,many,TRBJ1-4,CASSQEGQRNEKLFF,TGTGCCAGCAGCCAAGAGGGGCAGCGAAATGAAAAACTGTTTTTT
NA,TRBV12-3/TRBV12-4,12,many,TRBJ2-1,CASLASYNEQFF,TGTGCCAGCTTAGCCAGTTACAATGAGCAGTTCTTC
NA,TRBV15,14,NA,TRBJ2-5,CATSRDRKQETQYF,TGTGCCACCAGCAGAGACAGGAAACAAGAGACCCAGTACTTC
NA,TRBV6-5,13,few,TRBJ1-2,CASSYDFRQAVSF,TGTGCCAGCAGTTACGATTTCCGACAGGCCGTGTCCTTC
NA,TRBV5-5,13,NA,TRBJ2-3,CASSFFGTDTQYF,TGTGCCAGCAGCTTCTTCGGCACAGATACGCAGTATTTT
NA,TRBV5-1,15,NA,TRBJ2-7,CASSFLSGGPNEQYF,TGCGCCAGCAGCTTCCTTAGCGGAGGTCCCAACGAGCAGTACTTC
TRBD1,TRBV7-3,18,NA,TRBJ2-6,CASSSGQGVLSGANVLTF,TGTGCCAGCAGCTCGGGACAGGGGGTACTATCTGGGGCCAACGTCCTGACTTTC
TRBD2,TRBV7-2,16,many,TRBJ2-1,CASSLDRASGRDIQFF,TGTGCCAGCAGCTTAGATCGGGCTAGCGGGAGGGACATACAGTTCTTC
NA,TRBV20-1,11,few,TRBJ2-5,CSASDVGAQYF,TGCAGTGCTAGTGATGTGGGGGCCCAGTACTTC
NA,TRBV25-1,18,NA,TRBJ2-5,CASSESRRVIRIGETQYF,TGTGCCAGCAGTGAATCGCGGCGGGTGATAAGGATTGGAGAGACCCAGTACTTC
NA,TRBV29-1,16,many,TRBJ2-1,CSVDAGQAMRYNEQFF,TGCAGCGTTGATGCTGGCCAGGCCATGAGGTACAATGAGCAGTTCTTC
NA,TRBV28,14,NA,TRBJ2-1,CASRARSPSNEQFF,TGTGCCAGCAGAGCTAGATCCCCTTCCAATGAGCAGTTCTTC
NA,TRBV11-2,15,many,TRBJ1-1,CASSLGHGVATEAFF,TGTGCCAGCAGCTTAGGTCACGGGGTGGCGACTGAAGCTTTCTTT
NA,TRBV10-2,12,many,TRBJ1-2,CASRKDDYGYTF,TGCGCCAGCAGGAAGGATGACTATGGCTACACCTTC
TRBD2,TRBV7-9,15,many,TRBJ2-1,CASSQVSGRVGEQFF,TGTGCCAGCAGCCAAGTTAGCGGGAGGGTTGGTGAGCAGTTCTTC
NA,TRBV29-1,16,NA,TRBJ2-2,CSVEDLPQRNTGELFF,TGCAGCGTTGAAGATCTTCCACAGAGAAACACCGGGGAGCTGTTTTTT
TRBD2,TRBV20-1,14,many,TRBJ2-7,CSAGTSGRAYEQYF,TGCAGTGCTGGGACTAGCGGGAGGGCCTACGAGCAGTACTTC
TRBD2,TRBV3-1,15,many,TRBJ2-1,CASSPTSGRVDEQFF,TGTGCCAGCAGCCCGACTAGCGGGAGGGTGGATGAGCAGTTCTTC
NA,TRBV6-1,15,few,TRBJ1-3,CASRASALSGNTIYF,TGTGCCAGCAGGGCAAGTGCCCTCTCTGGAAACACCATATATTTT
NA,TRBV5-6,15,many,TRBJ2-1,CASSRAGSTYNEQFF,TGTGCCAGCAGCCGCGCGGGGAGTACCTACAATGAGCAGTTCTTC
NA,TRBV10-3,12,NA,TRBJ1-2,CAISDSDYGYTF,TGTGCCATCAGTGACAGTGACTATGGCTACACCTTC
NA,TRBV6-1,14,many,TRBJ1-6,CASTNRVYNSPLHF,TGTGCCAGCACCAACAGGGTGTATAATTCACCCCTCCACTTT
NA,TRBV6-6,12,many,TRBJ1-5,CASNAFAAPQHF,TGTGCCAGCAACGCATTCGCGGCGCCCCAGCATTTT
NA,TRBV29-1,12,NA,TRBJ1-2,CSVASSNYGYTF,TGCAGCGTTGCCAGCTCTAACTATGGCTACACCTTC
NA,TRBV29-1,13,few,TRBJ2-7,CSADPGATGEQYF,TGCAGCGCCGACCCTGGGGCCACGGGGGAGCAGTACTTC
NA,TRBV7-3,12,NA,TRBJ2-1,CASSLEGGEQFF,TGTGCCAGCAGCTTGGAGGGGGGTGAGCAGTTCTTC
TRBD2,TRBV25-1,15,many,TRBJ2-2,CASSRSWTSPGELFF,TGTGCCAGCAGTAGATCGTGGACTAGTCCCGGGGAGCTGTTTTTT
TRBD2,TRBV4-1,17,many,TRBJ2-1,CASSQDRASGITNEQFF,TGCGCCAGCAGCCAAGATCGGGCTAGCGGGATAACTAATGAGCAGTTCTTC
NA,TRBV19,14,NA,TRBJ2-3,CASILDPEPDTQYF,TGTGCCAGTATATTAGACCCCGAACCAGATACGCAGTATTTT
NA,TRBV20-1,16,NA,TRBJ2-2,CSARDAGGSGTGELFF,TGCAGTGCTAGAGATGCGGGTGGGTCAGGCACCGGGGAGCTGTTTTTT
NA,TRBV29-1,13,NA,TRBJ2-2,CSVARSNTGELFF,TGCAGCGTAGCTAGATCCAACACCGGGGAGCTGTTTTTT
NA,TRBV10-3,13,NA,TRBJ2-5,CAISPMIDETQYF,TGTGCCATCAGCCCCATGATTGATGAGACCCAGTACTTC
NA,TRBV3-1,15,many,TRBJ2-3,CASSQFTGLTDTQYF,TGTGCCAGCAGCCAATTCACGGGGCTCACAGATACGCAGTATTTT
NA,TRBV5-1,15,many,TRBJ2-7,CASSLGHRDSYEQYF,TGCGCCAGCAGCTTGGGACACAGAGATTCCTACGAGCAGTACTTC
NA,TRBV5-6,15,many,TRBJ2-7,CASSFGTLGSHEQYF,TGTGCCAGCAGCTTCGGGACCCTGGGGAGCCACGAGCAGTACTTC
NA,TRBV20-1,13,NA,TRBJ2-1,CSAGRPLYNEQFF,TGCAGTGCGGGGAGGCCGCTTTACAATGAGCAGTTCTTC
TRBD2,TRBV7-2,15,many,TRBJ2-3,CASSPGRARTDTQYF,TGTGCCAGCAGCCCGGGGAGGGCCAGAACAGATACGCAGTATTTT
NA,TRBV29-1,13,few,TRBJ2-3,CSVEDDRTDTQYF,TGCAGCGTTGAAGATGACCGCACAGATACGCAGTATTTT
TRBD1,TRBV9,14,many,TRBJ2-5,CASSAGTGRETQYF,TGTGCCAGCAGCGCTGGGACAGGGAGGGAGACCCAGTACTTC
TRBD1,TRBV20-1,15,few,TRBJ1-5,CSASPGQGAVQPQHF,TGCAGTGCTAGTCCAGGACAGGGGGCCGTTCAGCCCCAGCATTTT
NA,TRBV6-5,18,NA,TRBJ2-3,CASSYTPWGGRNADTQYF,TGTGCCAGCAGTTACACCCCGTGGGGTGGGCGAAACGCAGATACGCAGTATTTT
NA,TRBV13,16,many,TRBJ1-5,CASISTGTRKSQPQHF,TGTGCCAGCATCTCTACCGGGACAAGGAAAAGTCAGCCCCAGCATTTT
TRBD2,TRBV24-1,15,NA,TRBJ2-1,CATSQRGIVSNEQFF,TGTGCCACCAGTCAGCGGGGAATCGTTTCTAATGAGCAGTTCTTC
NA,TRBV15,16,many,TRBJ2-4,CATSTHPSTSQNIQYF,TGTGCCACCAGCACCCACCCATCCACTAGCCAAAACATTCAGTACTTC